Following are 6 T cell receptor beta chains from one sample sequenced in a study of shared T cell receptors in the human thymus (dated by TCRdb to about 2021). The protocol used for the library was the immunoSEQ multiplex PCR assay. TCRdb limited this immuneACCESS table to in-frame rearrangements with V and J called. A share of clones is missing; checked studies link under half to unresolved V genes, and the rest is unexplained. In all, the sample holds roughly 660,000 clones, and 85% to 90% of those were seen once. Around 0.0099% of the sample lies in the top ten. Separately, the same data were catalogued under a study of human thymus T cells.

Source material: thymocytes. The receptor set was obtained from a boy in the first two years of life with a congenital heart defect. Donor details come from another sample of the same person, matched by shared clones.

In DNA form, the CDR3 reads TGTGCCAGCTCCGGGACTAGCTACAATGAGCAGTTCTTC. Translating gives CASSGTSYNEQFF. This sequence joins TRBV4-2 and TRBJ2-1, with 8 nucleotides matching TRBD2. The CDR3 consists of 13 residues. The V segment lost 8 bases and the J segment 3 bases; nucleotides outside the gene matches: 3. Germline V gives CDR1 LGHNA, CDR2 YNFKEQ.

The CDR3 DNA follows: TGCGCCAGCAGCCAAGAGGCTAGCGGGAGGGAGGGCACAGATACGCAGTATTTT. Its translation: CASSQEASGREGTDTQYF. The chain has TRBV4-3 and TRBJ2-3; 12 bases line up with TRBD2. The CDR3 is made up of 18 amino acids. Germline V gene sequence: CDR1 LGHNA, CDR2 YSLEER. The V and J ends lost 0 bases and 1 base, in that order; junction bases with no gene match: 5.

The CDR3 bases are TGTGCCAGTTCTGGCGGGACTAGGTGGTACGAGCAGTACTTC. Residues: CASSGGTRWYEQYF. This chain links TRBV2 with TRBJ2-7; TRBD2 agrees at 8 bases. The length of the CDR3 is 14 residues. V gave up 9 bases and J gave up 4 bases; unmatched junction bases: 11. Germline V gives CDR1 SNHLY, CDR2 FYNNEI.

V usage is TRBV11-2 and J usage is TRBJ1-1; TRBD1 might be the D (5 bases). Germline assignment: CDR1 SGHAT and CDR2 FQNNGV. V lost 5 bases to trimming and J lost 4 bases, with 20 bases between them. There are 16 residues in the CDR3. CDR3 sequence (DNA): TGTGCCAGCAGCGCAGGGCATAAGGGGAAGGGCACTGAAGCTTTCTTT. The encoded protein is CASSAGHKGKGTEAFF.

The rearrangement links TRBV9 to TRBJ2-3; D remains ambiguous. The CDR3 consists of 13 residues. The V end lost 1 base, the J end lost 2 bases, and 5 bases lay between the germline ends. The V gene's germline CDR1 is SGDLS and CDR2 YYNGEE. CDR3 sequence reads: CASSVHFTDTQYF. The CDR3 DNA is TGTGCCAGCAGCGTACACTTCACAGATACGCAGTATTTT.

The chain has TRBV29-1 and TRBJ1-3; D unresolved. CDR3 size: 15 residues. The germline V and J ends were trimmed by 8 bases and 0 bases, with 17 bases remaining between them. Germline lookup yields CDR1 SQVTM and CDR2 ANQGSEA. Here the CDR3 reads CSPDLGRSSGNTIYF. DNA for the CDR3: TGCAGCCCGGACTTGGGCAGGTCCTCTGGAAACACCATATATTTT.